This is a list of T cell receptor beta chains from one sample in a study of T cells in Graves' hyperthyroidism and ophthalmopathy. TCRdb passed the multiplex PCR reads through MiXCR, listing each CDR3 protein once. The data contain approximately 710,000 distinct CDR3 sequences, 15% to 20% of them singletons. The sequenced sample was blood. The receptor source for this set is a man aged 45 to 65 with Graves' hyperthyroidism. Each CDR3 is given with its conserved first and last residue. A D gene is named only where the DNA matches it firmly. The size of a clone is reported for some rows only, either as once, few or many, or as a class for expanded clones.

J	D	V	size	DNA	CDR3
TRBJ2-7	-	TRBV10-3	many	TGTGCCATCAGGGACGGTCAGTCCTACGAGCAGTACTTC	CAIRDGQSYEQYF
TRBJ2-1	-	TRBV10-3	few	TGTGCCATCAGTGAGTCGAACCAAGTTGAGCAGTTCTTC	CAISESNQVEQFF
TRBJ2-1	-	TRBV5-1	few	TGCGCCAGCAGAACGGCGGAGGGTCTCTGGAATGAGCAGTTCTTC	CASRTAEGLWNEQFF
TRBJ2-1	TRBD2	TRBV4-1	once	TGCGCCAGCAGCCACACGGCTAGCGGGAAGGTTGAGCAGTTCTTC	CASSHTASGKVEQFF
TRBJ2-1	TRBD2	TRBV2	many	TGTGCCAGCAGTGATATTCCGGGACTAGCGGGAATTCCAAATGAGCAGTTCTTC	CASSDIPGLAGIPNEQFF
TRBJ2-7	TRBD1	TRBV28	few	TGTGCCAGCAGTCGCCACGGGACAGGGAGCTACGAGCAGTACTTC	CASSRHGTGSYEQYF
TRBJ1-1	-	TRBV11-1	many	TGTGCCAGCAGCTTAGAGGCCTGGGTGAACACTGAAGCTTTCTTT	CASSLEAWVNTEAFF
TRBJ1-3	-	TRBV5-1	-	TGCGCCAGCAGCTCAGACCTCTCTGGAAACACCATATATTTT	CASSSDLSGNTIYF
TRBJ2-1	TRBD2	TRBV12-3/TRBV12-4	many	TGTGCCAGCAGTTTTGCTGGACTAGCGGATCGCAATGAGCAGTTCTTC	CASSFAGLADRNEQFF
TRBJ1-5	-	TRBV3-1	many	TGTGCCAGCAGCCAAGAGTTGGGACCACCCCAGCATTTT	CASSQELGPPQHF
TRBJ2-1	TRBD2	TRBV11-1	-	TGCGCCAGCAGGGGGACTAGCGGGAGCTTGGGGAACGATGAGCAGTTCTTC	CASRGTSGSLGNDEQFF
TRBJ2-1	TRBD1	TRBV2	many	TGTGCCAGCAGTGGGACAGGAAGCTCCTACAATGAGCAGTTCTTC	CASSGTGSSYNEQFF
TRBJ2-3	TRBD2	TRBV3-1	-	TGTGCCAGCAGCGCGGGACTAGCGGGAGTTTGGGCAGATACGCAGTATTTT	CASSAGLAGVWADTQYF
TRBJ2-1	-	TRBV5-1	few	TGCGCCAGCAGCTTTACTAGATCAAATGAGCAGTTCTTC	CASSFTRSNEQFF
TRBJ2-1	-	TRBV27	few	TGTGCCAGCAGTTTATACGGGCTTTCCTACAATGAGCAGTTCTTC	CASSLYGLSYNEQFF
TRBJ2-3	-	TRBV28	many	TGTGCCAGCAAATCGGGGCGAACCACAGATACGCAGTATTTT	CASKSGRTTDTQYF
TRBJ2-7	TRBD1	TRBV27	many	TGTGCCAGCAGTATGGGGACAGTGCGATCCTACGAGCAGTACTTC	CASSMGTVRSYEQYF
TRBJ2-7	TRBD2	TRBV6-1	-	TGTGCCAGCAAAGTAGATAGCGGGAGAATTTACGAGCAGTACTTC	CASKVDSGRIYEQYF
TRBJ2-7	TRBD2	TRBV25-1	many	TGTGCCAGCTCTCAGACCTCTAGCGGGAGGGCGAGGGAGCAGTACTTC	CASSQTSSGRAREQYF
TRBJ2-5	TRBD1	TRBV5-1	-	TGCGCCAGCAGCCACGACAGGGACGAGACCCAGTACTTC	CASSHDRDETQYF